The 18 T cell receptor beta chains listed next were all sequenced from one sample in a study of kidney transplant recipient with SARS-CoV-2 infection (dated by TCRdb to 2020 to 2023). Sequencing used an Illumina MiSeq. TCRdb redid the processing of the public reads, applying fastp at Q25 and MiXCR, and retained in-frame beta chains. Rows with one shared CDR3 protein collapse into an entry with the most common genes and DNA. A total of under 300,000 distinct CDR3 sequences appear in this sample, around 30% of them only once. Roughly 7% of the sample lies in the top ten. Taken with the paper, the label for time point translates to: pre-pandemic baseline sample and day 111 after first positive SARS-CoV-2 test. The sequences come from a blood sample, collected at baseline and on roughly day 110 from a kidney transplant recipient. The receptors were sampled from a male patient in his thirties who had COVID-19 and was a kidney transplant recipient. After a transplant, certain T cells may trace back to the graft donor.

At least ten counts were recorded for this clonotype. This CDR3 is CASSPNAGQAAGYTF. CDR3 nucleotides: TGCGCCAGCAGCCCAAACGCCGGACAGGCGGCTGGCTACACCTTC. The chain is built from TRBV5-1 and TRBJ1-2; 7 bases match TRBD1. CDR3 length: 15 residues. J was trimmed by 7 bases and V by 4 bases; bases with no gene match: 13. Germline V CDR1 and CDR2: SGHRS, YFSETQ. The full variable domain, in which reference TRBV5-1 and TRBJ1-2 provide the parts outside the CDR3, is KAGVTQTPRYLIKTRGQQVTLSCSPISGHRSVSWYQQTPGQGLQFLFEYFSETQRNKGNFPGRFSGRQFSNSRSEMNVSTLELGDSALYLCASSPNAGQAAGYTFGSGTRLTVV.

This clonotype showed up many times. The CDR3 region is CATSGRNNRGLGEKLFF. The CDR3 region has the DNA TGTGCCACCAGCGGAAGAAACAACAGGGGGCTCGGGGAAAAACTGTTTTTT. The J gene is TRBJ1-4, the V gene TRBV15; 9 bases are shared with TRBD1. CDR3 length equals 17 residues. Per the germline V gene, CDR1 is LNHNV and CDR2 is YYDKDF (reference sequence). V gave up 5 bases and J gave up 8 bases; unmatched junction bases: 15.

This clonotype was observed a few times. This chain uses TRBV5-6 with TRBJ2-4; the match to TRBD1 covers 12 bases. Germline CDR1 is SGHDT and CDR2 is YYEEEE. The junction had 8 bases not matched to a gene; V was cut back by 4 bases and J by 6 bases. This CDR3 is built from 16 residues. The CDR3 DNA reads as TGTGCCAGCAGCGTGTCCGGGACAGGGGGCAGAAACATTCAGTACTTC. This translates into CASSVSGTGGRNIQYF.

A remark on this clonotype: This may arise from a read error, as a much more abundant clone is one base away. V and J are TRBV10-2 and TRBJ1-5; D gene unclear. The V gene's germline CDR1 is WSHSY and CDR2 SAAADI. Trimming took 3 bases from V and 1 from J, leaving 10 bases between them. The CDR3 has 15 residues. The chain's CDR3 is CASSDRRRSNQPQHF. In nucleotides, the CDR3 is TGCGCCAGCAGTGATAGGAGACGGAGCAATCAGCCCCAGCATTTT.

In this sample, this clonotype turned up many times. The V call is TRBV3-1, the J call TRBJ1-2; the D is unclear. The germline V gene has CDR1 LGHDT and CDR2 YNNKEL (reference sequence). Between the trimmed V and J ends, which lost 4 bases and 4 bases, there was a span of 22 bases. This CDR3 region has 17 residues. The CDR3 bases are TGTGCCAGCAGCCGAGCACGCACCCTTCGAAAGACCTATGGCTACACCTTC. Protein: CASSRARTLRKTYGYTF. Filled out from reference TRBV3-1 and TRBJ1-2, the complete variable domain reads DTAVSQTPKYLVTQMGNDKSIKCEQNLGHDTMYWYKQDSKKFLKIMFSYNNKELIINETVPNRFSPKSPDKAHLNLHINSLELGDSAVYFCASSRARTLRKTYGYTFGSGTRLTVV.

This clonotype has more than one count but fewer than ten. J is TRBJ2-5 and V is TRBV20-1; TRBD2 matches at 14 bases. The CDR3 consists of 18 residues. Germline values: CDR1 DFQATT, CDR2 SNEGSKA (reference sequence). V lost 5 bases, J lost 5 bases, and 16 bases stayed unmatched. The CDR3 sequence: CSAGSGTSGGTHRETQYF. In nucleotides, the CDR3 is TGCAGTGCTGGCTCCGGGACTAGCGGGGGTACCCATCGGGAGACCCAGTACTTC.

The chain joins TRBV28 to TRBJ2-2; possibly TRBD1 for D (5 bases). Deletions cut 8 bases from V and 1 base from J, with 17 bases between. Germline V gives CDR1 MDHEN, CDR2 SYDVKM. This CDR3 comprises 16 residues. The CDR3 DNA sequence: TGTGCCAGCGGTCCCCCCGGGCAGGGGAACACCGGGGAGCTGTTTTTT. Its protein product is CASGPPGQGNTGELFF.

This clonotype was counted many times. J is TRBJ1-2 and V is TRBV9; a possible D gene is TRBD1 (5 bases). V lost 0 bases and J lost 3, with 15 bases in between. Germline V gene sequence: CDR1 SGDLS, CDR2 YYNGEE. CDR3 length: 16 amino acids. The CDR3 here is CASSVGWAGHDYGYTF. For the CDR3, the DNA is TGTGCCAGCAGCGTAGGTTGGGCAGGGCACGACTATGGCTACACCTTC.

This clonotype was seen at least ten times. The rearrangement links TRBV12-2 to TRBJ2-5; the D call of TRBD2 is as the table states it, not checked on the DNA. TRBV12-2 is recorded as a pseudogene. The CDR3 length is 18 residues. The CDR3 here is CASRLETLREIVSETQYF. CDR3 nucleotides: TGTGCAAGTCGCTTAGAGACTTTGAGGGAGATAGTGTCGGAGACCCAGTACTTC.

This clonotype was counted once. A much larger clonotype is one base distant, so this may be a read error. This chain joins TRBV7-1 and TRBJ1-2; D possibly corresponds to TRBD1 (5 bases). TRBV7-1 is filed as an ORF, its function uncertain. V shed 5 bases and J shed 4 bases, with 23 bases lying between them. The CDR3 extends over 17 amino acids. Here the CDR3 DNA reads TGTGCCAGCAGCAAGAGGGCTCACGGGGGAAAGACCTATGGCTACACCTTC. Protein product: CASSKRAHGGKTYGYTF.

This clonotype was seen at least ten times. The rearrangement joins TRBV14 to TRBJ2-7; the D is unclear. Deletions cut 0 bases from V and 3 bases from J, with 18 bases between. CDR3 length equals 17 residues. Germline lookup yields CDR1 SGHDN and CDR2 FVKESK. The CDR3 loop reads CASSQDRVGYVGYEQYF. The DNA for the CDR3 is TGTGCCAGCAGCCAAGACCGGGTTGGATATGTGGGCTACGAGCAGTACTTC.

There are many counts of this clonotype. The chain is built from TRBV6-4 and TRBJ1-4; TRBD1 matches 9 bases. The CDR3 length is 12 residues. Looked up from germline, CDR1 is MRHNA and CDR2 is SNTAGT. CDR3 bases: TGTGCTATGGGACAGGGCCCGGAAAAACTGTTTTTT. Translation gives CAMGQGPEKLFF.

This clonotype was recorded many times. The DNA is omitted, as the CDR3 cannot be located on it reliably, and the CDR3 follows TCRdb's listing. The V gene is TRBV7-5, the J gene TRBJ1-2. TRBV7-5 is described as a pseudogene. The CDR3 comprises 19 residues, both ends counted. CDR3 sequence reads: CISVPEQFGEVGKTYGYTF.

Turning to this clonotype: The junction departs from germline at one end; a sequencing error may be responsible. CDR3 sequence reads: CANSSNLQDEAFF. The CDR3 DNA follows: TGTGCCAACAGTTCAAACTTACAGGATGAGGCTTTCTTT. The chain employs TRBV6-5 and TRBJ1-1; D is possibly TRBD1 (5 bases). Germline CDR1 MNHEY, CDR2 SVGAGI. This CDR3 is built from 13 residues.

This clonotype was counted ten times or more. This chain joins TRBV7-8 and TRBJ1-2; D gene unclear. V lost 5 bases, J lost 4 bases, and 23 bases lay in between. CDR1 SGHVS and CDR2 FQNEAQ come from the germline V gene. The CDR3 totals 17 residues. CDR3 residues: CASSLMQFTRKTYGYTF. Written as DNA, the CDR3 is TGTGCCAGCAGCCTGATGCAGTTTACCCGAAAGACCTATGGCTACACCTTC. Complete variable domain (other parts from reference TRBV7-8 and TRBJ1-2): GAGVSQSPRYKVAKRGQDVALRCDPISGHVSLFWYQQALGQGPEFLTYFQNEAQLDKSGLPSDRFFAERPEGSVSTLKIQRTQQEDSAVYLCASSLMQFTRKTYGYTFGSGTRLTVV.

This clonotype was detected once. A much larger clone lies one base from this, so it may be a read error. V gene TRBV19 combines with J gene TRBJ2-2; weak D call: TRBD2 (5 bases). The germline V and J ends were trimmed by 8 bases and 4 bases, with 20 bases remaining between them. The length of the CDR3 is 16 residues. Per germline, CDR1 LNHDA and CDR2 SQIVND (reference sequence). CDR3: CASRPGAGLSTGELFF. As DNA, the CDR3 is TGTGCCAGTCGCCCCGGAGCCGGACTTAGCACCGGGGAGCTGTTTTTT.

This clonotype occurred many times. The chain uses TRBV8-2 and TRBJ1-2. TRBV8-2 corresponds to a pseudogene. This CDR3 has 16 residues. CDR3 region: CGSGTFDSRKTYGYTF. CDR3 bases: TGTGGCAGTGGCACTTTTGATAGCCGAAAGACCTATGGCTACACCTTC.

This clonotype was observed a few times. The chain uses TRBV20-1 and TRBJ2-3; D might be TRBD1 (7 bases). Germline loops: CDR1 DFQATT, CDR2 SNEGSKA (reference sequence). V lost 0 bases to trimming and J lost 3 bases, with 10 bases between them. The CDR3 totals 14 residues. The CDR3, as DNA: TGCAGTGCTAGAGAACAGGGGAGGACAGATACGCAGTATTTT. This sequence encodes CSAREQGRTDTQYF.